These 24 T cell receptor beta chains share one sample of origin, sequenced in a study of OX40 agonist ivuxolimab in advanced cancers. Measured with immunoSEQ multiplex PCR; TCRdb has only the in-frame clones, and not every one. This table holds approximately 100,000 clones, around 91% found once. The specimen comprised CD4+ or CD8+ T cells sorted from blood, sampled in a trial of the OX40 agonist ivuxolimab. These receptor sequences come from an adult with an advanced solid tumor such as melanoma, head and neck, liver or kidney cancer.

The CDR3 DNA reads as TGTGCCAGCAGCAAAGGGGTAGGTTTCGGCACTGAAGCTTTCTTT. Translation gives CASSKGVGFGTEAFF. This chain joins TRBV7-9 and TRBJ1-1; a weak D match, TRBD1 (5 bases). The CDR3 consists of 15 residues. V was clipped by 5 bases and J by 4 bases, with 17 bases between them. Germline CDR1 reads SEHNR; CDR2 reads FQNEAQ (reference sequence).

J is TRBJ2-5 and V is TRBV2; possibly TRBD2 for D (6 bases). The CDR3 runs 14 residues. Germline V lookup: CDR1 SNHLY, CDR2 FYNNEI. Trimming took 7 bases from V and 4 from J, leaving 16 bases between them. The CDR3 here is CASMVLALRETQYF. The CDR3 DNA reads TGTGCCAGCATGGTACTAGCATTGAGAGAGACCCAGTACTTC.

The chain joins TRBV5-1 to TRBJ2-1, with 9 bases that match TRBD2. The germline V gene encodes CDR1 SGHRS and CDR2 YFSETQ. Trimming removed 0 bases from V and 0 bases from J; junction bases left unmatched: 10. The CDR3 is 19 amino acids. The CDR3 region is CASSLAGLAGSLSYNEQFF. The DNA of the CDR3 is TGCGCCAGCAGCTTGGCCGGTCTAGCGGGAAGCCTCTCCTACAATGAGCAGTTCTTC.

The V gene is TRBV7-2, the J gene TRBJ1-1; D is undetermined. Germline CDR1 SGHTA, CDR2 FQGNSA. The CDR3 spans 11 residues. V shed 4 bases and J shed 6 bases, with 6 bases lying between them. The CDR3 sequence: CASSSFAEAFF. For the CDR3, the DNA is TGTGCCAGCAGCTCTTTCGCTGAAGCTTTCTTT.

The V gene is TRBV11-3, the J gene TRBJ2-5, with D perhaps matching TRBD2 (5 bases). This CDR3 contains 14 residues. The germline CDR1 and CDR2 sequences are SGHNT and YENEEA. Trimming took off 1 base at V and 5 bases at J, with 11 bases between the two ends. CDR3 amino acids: CASSLARVVETQYF. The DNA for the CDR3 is TGTGCCAGCAGCTTAGCGCGGGTGGTTGAGACCCAGTACTTC. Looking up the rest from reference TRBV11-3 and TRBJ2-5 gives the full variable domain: EAGVVQSPRYKIIEKKQPVAFWCNPISGHNTLYWYLQNLGQGPELLIRYENEEAVDDSQLPKDRFSAERLKGVDSTLKIQPAELGDSAVYLCASSLARVVETQYFGPGTRLLVL.

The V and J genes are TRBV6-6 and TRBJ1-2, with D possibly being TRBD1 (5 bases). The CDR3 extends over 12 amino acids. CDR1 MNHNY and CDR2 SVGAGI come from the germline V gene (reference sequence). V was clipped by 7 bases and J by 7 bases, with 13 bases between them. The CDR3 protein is CASTPGGSGYTF. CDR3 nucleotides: TGTGCCAGCACCCCGGGGGGATCTGGCTACACCTTC.

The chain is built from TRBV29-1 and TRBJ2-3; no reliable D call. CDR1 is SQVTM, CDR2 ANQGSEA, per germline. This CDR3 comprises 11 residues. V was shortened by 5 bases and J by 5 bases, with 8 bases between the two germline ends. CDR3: CSVQFGDTQYF. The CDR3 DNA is TGCAGCGTTCAGTTTGGAGATACGCAGTATTTT.

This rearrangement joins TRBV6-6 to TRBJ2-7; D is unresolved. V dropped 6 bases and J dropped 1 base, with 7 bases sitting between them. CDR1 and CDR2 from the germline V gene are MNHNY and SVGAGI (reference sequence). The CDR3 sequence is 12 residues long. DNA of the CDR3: TGTGCCAGCAGCGGAACGTCCTACGAGCAGTACTTC. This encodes CASSGTSYEQYF.

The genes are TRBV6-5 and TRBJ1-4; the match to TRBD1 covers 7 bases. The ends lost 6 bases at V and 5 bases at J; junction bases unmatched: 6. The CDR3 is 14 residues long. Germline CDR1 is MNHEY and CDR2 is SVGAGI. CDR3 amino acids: CASSRGQANEKLFF. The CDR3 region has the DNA TGTGCCAGCAGCCGAGGACAGGCGAATGAAAAACTGTTTTTT.

In nucleotides, the CDR3 is TGCGCCAGCAGCAGCCTCGGGAGTGGAAAAAATGGCTACACCTTC. Its translation: CASSSLGSGKNGYTF. The rearrangement uses TRBV4-1 and TRBJ1-2; D uncertain. CDR1 and CDR2 from the germline V gene are MGHRA and YSYEKL. The V and J ends lost 5 bases and 6 bases respectively, with 19 bases between them. The CDR3 runs to 15 residues.

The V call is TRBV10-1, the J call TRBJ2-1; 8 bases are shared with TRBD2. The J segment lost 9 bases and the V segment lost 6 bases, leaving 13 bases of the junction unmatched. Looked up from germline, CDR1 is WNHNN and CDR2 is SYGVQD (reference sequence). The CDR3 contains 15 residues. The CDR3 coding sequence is TGCGCCAGCAGGATAGCGGGGCCACCACGGGGTGAGCAGTTCTTC. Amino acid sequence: CASRIAGPPRGEQFF.

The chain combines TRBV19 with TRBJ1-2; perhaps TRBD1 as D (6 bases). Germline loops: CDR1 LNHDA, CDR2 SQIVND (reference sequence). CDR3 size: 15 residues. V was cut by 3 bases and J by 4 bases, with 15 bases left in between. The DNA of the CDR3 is TGTGCCAGTAGTATTATACAGGGTCAGCGCTATGGCTACACCTTC. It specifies CASSIIQGQRYGYTF. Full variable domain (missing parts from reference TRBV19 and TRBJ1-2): DGGITQSPKYLFRKEGQNVTLSCEQNLNHDAMYWYRQDPGQGLRLIYYSQIVNDFQKGDIAEGYSVSREKKESFPLTVTSAQKNPTAFYLCASSIIQGQRYGYTFGSGTRLTVV.

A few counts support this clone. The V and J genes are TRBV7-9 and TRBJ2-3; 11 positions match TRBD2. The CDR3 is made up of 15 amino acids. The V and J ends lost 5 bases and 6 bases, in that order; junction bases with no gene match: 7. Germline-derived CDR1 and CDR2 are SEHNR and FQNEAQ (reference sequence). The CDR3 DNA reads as TGTGCCAGCAGCCTATTAGCGGGAGGGTATGATACGCAGTATTTT. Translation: CASSLLAGGYDTQYF. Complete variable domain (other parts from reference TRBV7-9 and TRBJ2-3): DTGVSQNPRHKITKRGQNVTFRCDPISEHNRLYWYRQTLGQGPEFLTYFQNEAQLEKSRLLSDRFSAERPKGSFSTLEIQRTEQGDSAMYLCASSLLAGGYDTQYFGPGTRLTVL.

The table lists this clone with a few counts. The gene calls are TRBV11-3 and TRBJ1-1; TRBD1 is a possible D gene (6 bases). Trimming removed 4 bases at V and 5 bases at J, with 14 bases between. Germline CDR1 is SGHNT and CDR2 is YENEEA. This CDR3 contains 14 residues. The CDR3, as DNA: TGTGCCAGCAGCTCAGGGTGGAGGGGGACTGAAGCTTTCTTT. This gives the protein CASSSGWRGTEAFF.

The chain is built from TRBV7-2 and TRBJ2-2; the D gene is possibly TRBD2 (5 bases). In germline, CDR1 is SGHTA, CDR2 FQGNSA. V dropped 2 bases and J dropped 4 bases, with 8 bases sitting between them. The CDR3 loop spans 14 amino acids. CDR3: CASSLSLATGELFF. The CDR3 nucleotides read TGTGCCAGCAGCTTAAGTCTAGCCACCGGGGAGCTGTTTTTT.

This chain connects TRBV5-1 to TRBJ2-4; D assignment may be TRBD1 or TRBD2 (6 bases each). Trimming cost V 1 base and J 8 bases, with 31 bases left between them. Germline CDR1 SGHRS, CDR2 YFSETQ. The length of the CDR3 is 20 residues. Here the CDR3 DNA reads TGCGCCAGCAGCTTGAACAGGATGGAGGGGGACGGGAGTCGAGTAGACATTCAGTACTTC. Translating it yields CASSLNRMEGDGSRVDIQYF.

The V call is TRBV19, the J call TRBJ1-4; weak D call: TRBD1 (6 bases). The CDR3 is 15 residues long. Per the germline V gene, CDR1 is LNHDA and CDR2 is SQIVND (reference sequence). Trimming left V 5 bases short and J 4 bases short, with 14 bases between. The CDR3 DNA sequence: TGTGCCAGTAGTCCTCCGGGACATCGTAATGAAAAACTGTTTTTT. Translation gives CASSPPGHRNEKLFF.

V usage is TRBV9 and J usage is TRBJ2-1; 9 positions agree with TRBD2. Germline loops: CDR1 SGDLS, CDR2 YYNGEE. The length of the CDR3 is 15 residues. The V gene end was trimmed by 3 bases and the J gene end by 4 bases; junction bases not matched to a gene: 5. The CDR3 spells CASSATSGDYNEQFF. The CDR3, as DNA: TGTGCCAGCAGCGCGACTAGCGGAGATTACAATGAGCAGTTCTTC.

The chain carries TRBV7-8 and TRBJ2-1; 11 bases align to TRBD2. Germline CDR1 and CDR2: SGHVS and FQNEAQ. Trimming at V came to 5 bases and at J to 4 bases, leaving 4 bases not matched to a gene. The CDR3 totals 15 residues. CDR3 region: CASSETSGSYNEQFF. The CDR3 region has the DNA TGTGCCAGCAGCGAAACTAGCGGGAGTTACAATGAGCAGTTCTTC.

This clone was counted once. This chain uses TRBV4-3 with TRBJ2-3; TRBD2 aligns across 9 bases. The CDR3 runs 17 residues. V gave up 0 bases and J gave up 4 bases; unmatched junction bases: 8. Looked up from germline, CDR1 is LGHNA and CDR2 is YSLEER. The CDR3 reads CASSQDAQREVADTQYF. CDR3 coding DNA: TGCGCCAGCAGCCAAGATGCCCAGCGGGAGGTAGCAGATACGCAGTATTTT.

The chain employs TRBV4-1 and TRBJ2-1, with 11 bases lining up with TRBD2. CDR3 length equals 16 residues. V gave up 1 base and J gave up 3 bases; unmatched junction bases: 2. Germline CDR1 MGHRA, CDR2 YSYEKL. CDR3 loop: CASSQGTSGSYNEQFF. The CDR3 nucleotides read TGCGCCAGCAGCCAAGGAACTAGCGGGAGCTACAATGAGCAGTTCTTC.

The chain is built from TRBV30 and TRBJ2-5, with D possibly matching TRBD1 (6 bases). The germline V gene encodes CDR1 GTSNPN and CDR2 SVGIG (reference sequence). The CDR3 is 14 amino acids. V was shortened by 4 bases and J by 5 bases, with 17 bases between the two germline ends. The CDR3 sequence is CAWTQGPAVETQYF. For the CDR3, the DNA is TGTGCCTGGACACAGGGACCAGCAGTTGAGACCCAGTACTTC.

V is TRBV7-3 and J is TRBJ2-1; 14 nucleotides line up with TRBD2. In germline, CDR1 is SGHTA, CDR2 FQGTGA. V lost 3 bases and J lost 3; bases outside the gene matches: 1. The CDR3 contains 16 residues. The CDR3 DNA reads TGTGCCAGCAGCTTGGGACTAGCGGGAGTCTACAATGAGCAGTTCTTC. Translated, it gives CASSLGLAGVYNEQFF.

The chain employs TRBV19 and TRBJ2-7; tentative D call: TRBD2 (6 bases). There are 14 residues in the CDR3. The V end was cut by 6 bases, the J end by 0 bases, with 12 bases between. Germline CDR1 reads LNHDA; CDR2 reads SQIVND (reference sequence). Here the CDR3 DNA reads TGTGCCAGTAGGGAAGCGGGCTACTCCTACGAGCAGTACTTC. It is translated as CASREAGYSYEQYF.